The clone carrying this T cell receptor beta chain was observed a few times. Its target is unknown. The data stem from a study of T cell responses to AZD1222 COVID-19 vaccine. Germline V gene sequence: CDR1 MNHEY, CDR2 SVGAGI. After removal of 0 bases from V and 3 bases from J, the junction contained 3 bases not matched to a gene. CDR3 length equals 16 residues. Broader study findings: Repertoires were obtained only post-peak T cell response. There were vaccine-associated CD4 TCRs across spike, dominant at 160-218 and 743-854. The breadth and depth of Spike-specific TCRs increased once two AZD1222 doses had been given.

Clones were sequenced by immunoSEQ multiplex PCR, and TCRdb holds only the in-frame ones, with some missing. The sample shows just under 150,000 clones, about 86% of them seen only once. Pooling covered second doses at about 4 or about 12 weeks. The chain has TRBV6-5 and TRBJ2-2; 8 bases line up with TRBD1. The TCR comes from an adult who received the AZD1222 COVID-19 vaccine. The specimen comprised peripheral blood, sampled 28 days after the second AZD1222 dose. The CDR3 sequence is CASSYSRQGYTGELFF. The CDR3 DNA is TGTGCCAGCAGTTACTCGCGACAGGGGTACACCGGGGAGCTGTTTTTT.